This T cell receptor (beta chain) was captured by sequencing in a study of Ad26.COV2.S vaccination and SARS-CoV-2 variants. Comment on this clone: No antigen is known for it.

The CDR3 has 13 amino acids. V dropped 5 bases and J dropped 6; count of bases not matched to a gene: 3. Produced via immunoSEQ multiplex PCR; TCRdb's table is partial and in-frame only. The sample yields around 370,000 clones, around 90% seen once. General observations from the study: Vaccine and placebo groups showed comparable non-spike TCR breadth. Substantial breadth in spike-specific CD8+ and CD4+ T cell responses was reportedly seen after vaccination. Vaccine recipients posted higher spike-specific TCR breadth than their placebo counterparts.

Material: peripheral blood, obtained after recovery from COVID-19. The clonotype was recovered from a human donor who had recovered from COVID-19. This chain connects TRBV12-3 or TRBV12-4 to TRBJ1-5; TRBD1 matches at 8 bases. This CDR3 is CASSRTGIQPQHF. DNA for the CDR3: TGTGCCAGCAGTCGGACAGGGATTCAGCCCCAGCATTTT.